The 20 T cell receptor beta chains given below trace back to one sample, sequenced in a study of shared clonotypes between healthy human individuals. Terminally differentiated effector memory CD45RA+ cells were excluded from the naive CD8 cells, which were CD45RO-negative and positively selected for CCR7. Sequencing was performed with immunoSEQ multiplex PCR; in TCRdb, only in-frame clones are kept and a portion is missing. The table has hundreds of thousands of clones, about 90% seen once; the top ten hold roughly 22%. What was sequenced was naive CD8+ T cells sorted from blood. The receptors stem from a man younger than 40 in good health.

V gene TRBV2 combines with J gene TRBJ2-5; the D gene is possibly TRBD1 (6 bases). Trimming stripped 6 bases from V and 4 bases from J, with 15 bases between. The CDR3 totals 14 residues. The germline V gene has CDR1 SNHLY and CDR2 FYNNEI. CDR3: CASRPTGWGETQYF. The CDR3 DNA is TGTGCCAGCAGACCCACAGGGTGGGGAGAGACCCAGTACTTC.

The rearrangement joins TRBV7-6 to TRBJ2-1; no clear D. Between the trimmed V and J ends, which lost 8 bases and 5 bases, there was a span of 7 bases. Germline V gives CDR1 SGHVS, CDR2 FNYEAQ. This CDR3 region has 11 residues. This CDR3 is CASGLDNEQFF. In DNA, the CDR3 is TGTGCCAGCGGTCTTGACAATGAGCAGTTCTTC.

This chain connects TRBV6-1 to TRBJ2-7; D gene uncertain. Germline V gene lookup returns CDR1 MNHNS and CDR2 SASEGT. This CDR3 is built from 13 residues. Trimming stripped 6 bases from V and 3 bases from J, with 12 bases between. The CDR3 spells CASSVWAGYEQYF. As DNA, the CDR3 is TGTGCCAGCAGCGTTTGGGCAGGCTACGAGCAGTACTTC.

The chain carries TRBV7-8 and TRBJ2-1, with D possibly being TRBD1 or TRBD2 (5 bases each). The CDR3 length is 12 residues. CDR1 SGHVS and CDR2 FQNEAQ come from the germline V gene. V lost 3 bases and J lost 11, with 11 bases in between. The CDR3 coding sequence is TGTGCCAGCAGCTTGGGGGACCCGCAGCAGTTCTTC. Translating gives CASSLGDPQQFF.

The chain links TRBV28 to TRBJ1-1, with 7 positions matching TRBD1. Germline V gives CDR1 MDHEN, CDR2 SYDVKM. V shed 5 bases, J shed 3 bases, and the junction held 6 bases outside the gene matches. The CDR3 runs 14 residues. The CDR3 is CASSLTGRYTEAFF. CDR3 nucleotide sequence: TGTGCCAGCAGTCTGACAGGGAGGTACACTGAAGCTTTCTTT.

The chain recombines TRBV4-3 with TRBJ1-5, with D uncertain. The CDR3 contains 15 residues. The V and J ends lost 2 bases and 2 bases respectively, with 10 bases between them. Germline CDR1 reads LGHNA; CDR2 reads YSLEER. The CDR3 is CASSQTGAGNQPQHF. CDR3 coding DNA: TGCGCCAGCAGCCAAACCGGCGCAGGCAATCAGCCCCAGCATTTT.

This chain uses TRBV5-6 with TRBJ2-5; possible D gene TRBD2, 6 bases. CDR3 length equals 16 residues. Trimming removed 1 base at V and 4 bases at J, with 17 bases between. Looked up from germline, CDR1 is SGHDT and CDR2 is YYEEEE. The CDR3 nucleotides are TGTGCCAGCAGCTTGATCGACGCGGGGTTAGGAGAGACCCAGTACTTC. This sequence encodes CASSLIDAGLGETQYF.

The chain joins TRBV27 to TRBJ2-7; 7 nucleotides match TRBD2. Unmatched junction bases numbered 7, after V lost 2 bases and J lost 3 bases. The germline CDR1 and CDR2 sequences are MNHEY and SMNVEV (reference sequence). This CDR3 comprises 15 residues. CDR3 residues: CASSLREGGIYEQYF. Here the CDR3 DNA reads TGTGCCAGCAGTTTAAGGGAGGGAGGAATCTACGAGCAGTACTTC.

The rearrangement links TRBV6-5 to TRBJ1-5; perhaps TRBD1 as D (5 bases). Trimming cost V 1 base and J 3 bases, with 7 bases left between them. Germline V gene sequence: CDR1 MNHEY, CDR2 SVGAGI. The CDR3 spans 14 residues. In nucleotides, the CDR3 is TGTGCCAGCAGTTACTGGGGCGACAATCAGCCCCAGCATTTT. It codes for CASSYWGDNQPQHF.

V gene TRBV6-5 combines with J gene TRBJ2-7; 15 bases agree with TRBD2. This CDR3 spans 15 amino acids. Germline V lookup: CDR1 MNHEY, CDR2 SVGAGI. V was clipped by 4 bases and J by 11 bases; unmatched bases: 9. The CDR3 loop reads CASSSGTSGRTEKYF. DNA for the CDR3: TGTGCCAGCAGTTCCGGGACTAGCGGGAGGACTGAGAAGTACTTC.

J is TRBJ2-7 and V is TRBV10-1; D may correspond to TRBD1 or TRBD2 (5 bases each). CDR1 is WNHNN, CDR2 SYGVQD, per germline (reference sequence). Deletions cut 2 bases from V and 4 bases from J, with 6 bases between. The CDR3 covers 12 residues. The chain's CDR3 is CASSEGTYEQYF. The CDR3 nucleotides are TGCGCCAGCAGTGAGGGGACGTACGAGCAGTACTTC.

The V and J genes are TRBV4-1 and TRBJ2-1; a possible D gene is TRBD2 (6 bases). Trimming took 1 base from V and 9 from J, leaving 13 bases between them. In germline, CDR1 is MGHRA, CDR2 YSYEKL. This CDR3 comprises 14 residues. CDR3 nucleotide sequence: TGCGCCAGCAGCCAAGTCTCACTAGCAACTGAGCAGTTCTTC. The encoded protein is CASSQVSLATEQFF.

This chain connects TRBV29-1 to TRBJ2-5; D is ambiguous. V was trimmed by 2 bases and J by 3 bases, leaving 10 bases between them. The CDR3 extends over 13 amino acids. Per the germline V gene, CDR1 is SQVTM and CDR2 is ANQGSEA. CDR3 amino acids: CSVEWGVEETQYF. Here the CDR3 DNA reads TGCAGCGTTGAATGGGGTGTAGAAGAGACCCAGTACTTC.

The CDR3 nucleotides are TGTGCCACCAGCAGAGGTCGGACTAGCAGGAATGAGCAGTTCTTC. Translated: CATSRGRTSRNEQFF. The chain joins TRBV15 to TRBJ2-1; 8 bases are a match to TRBD2. Germline values: CDR1 LNHNV, CDR2 YYDKDF (reference sequence). With V trimmed by 1 base and J by 7 bases, 6 bases remained unmatched. This CDR3 region has 15 residues. Drawing the rest from reference TRBV15 and TRBJ2-1, the complete variable domain is DAMVIQNPRYQVTQFGKPVTLSCSQTLNHNVMYWYQQKSSQAPKLLFHYYDKDFNNEADTPDNFQSRRPNTSFCFLDIRSPGLGDTAMYLCATSRGRTSRNEQFFGPGTRLTVL.

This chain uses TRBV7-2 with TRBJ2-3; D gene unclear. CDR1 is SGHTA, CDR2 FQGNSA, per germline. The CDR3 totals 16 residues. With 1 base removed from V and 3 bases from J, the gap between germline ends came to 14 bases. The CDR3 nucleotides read TGTGCCAGCAGCTTAGATAGTCGGGTCTCTACAGATACGCAGTATTTT. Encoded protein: CASSLDSRVSTDTQYF.

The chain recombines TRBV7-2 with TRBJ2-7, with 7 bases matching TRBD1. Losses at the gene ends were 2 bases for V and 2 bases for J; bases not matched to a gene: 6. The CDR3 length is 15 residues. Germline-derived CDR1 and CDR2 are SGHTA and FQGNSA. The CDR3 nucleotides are TGTGCCAGCAGCTTATCCCCGGGACAGACCTACGAGCAGTACTTC. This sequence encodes CASSLSPGQTYEQYF.

The CDR3 sequence: CASSQAQDSPYEQYF. The CDR3 DNA reads TGCGCCAGCAGCCAAGCCCAGGACAGCCCCTACGAGCAGTACTTC. The chain employs TRBV4-1 and TRBJ2-7; possible D gene TRBD1, 6 bases. CDR1 is MGHRA, CDR2 YSYEKL, per germline. V was shortened by 1 base and J by 2 bases, with 12 bases between the two germline ends. The CDR3 sequence is 15 residues long.

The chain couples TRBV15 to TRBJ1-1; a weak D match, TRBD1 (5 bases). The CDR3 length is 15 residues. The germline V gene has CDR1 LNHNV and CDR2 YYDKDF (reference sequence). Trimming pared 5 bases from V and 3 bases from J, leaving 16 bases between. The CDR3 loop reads CATSGDLIGDTEAFF. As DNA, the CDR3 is TGTGCCACCAGCGGGGACTTGATAGGGGACACTGAAGCTTTCTTT.

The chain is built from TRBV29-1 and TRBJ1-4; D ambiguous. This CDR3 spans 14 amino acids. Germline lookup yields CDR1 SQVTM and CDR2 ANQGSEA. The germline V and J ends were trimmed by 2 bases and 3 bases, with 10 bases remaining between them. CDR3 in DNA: TGCAGCGTTGAAACATTACAGCCTAATGAAAAACTGTTTTTT. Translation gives CSVETLQPNEKLFF.

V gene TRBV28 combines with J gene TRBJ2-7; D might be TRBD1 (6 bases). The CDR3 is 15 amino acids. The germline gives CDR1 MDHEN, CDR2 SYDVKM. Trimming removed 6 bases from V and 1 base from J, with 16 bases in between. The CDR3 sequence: CASSRTERESYEQYF. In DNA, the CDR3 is TGTGCCAGCAGCCGGACAGAAAGGGAATCCTACGAGCAGTACTTC.